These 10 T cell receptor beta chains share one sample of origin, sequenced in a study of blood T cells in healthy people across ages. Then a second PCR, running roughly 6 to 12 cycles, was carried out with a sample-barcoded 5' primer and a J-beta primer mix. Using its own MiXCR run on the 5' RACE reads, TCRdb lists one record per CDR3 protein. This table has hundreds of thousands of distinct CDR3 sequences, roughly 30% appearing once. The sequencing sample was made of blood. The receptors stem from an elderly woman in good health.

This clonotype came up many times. The CDR3 DNA sequence: TGTGCCAGCAGCTTCGCCTCAGAGGCGACCCAGTACTTC. Its translation: CASSFASEATQYF. The chain carries TRBV7-2 and TRBJ2-5; no definite D call. There are 13 residues in the CDR3. The V gene's germline CDR1 is SGHTA and CDR2 FQGNSA. V lost 3 bases, J lost 7 bases, and 12 bases lay in between.

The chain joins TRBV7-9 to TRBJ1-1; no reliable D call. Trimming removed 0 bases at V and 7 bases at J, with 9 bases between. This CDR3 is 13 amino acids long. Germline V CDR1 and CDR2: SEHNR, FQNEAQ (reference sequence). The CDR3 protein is CASSLAAAGEAFF. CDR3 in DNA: TGTGCCAGCAGCTTAGCGGCGGCAGGTGAAGCTTTCTTT.

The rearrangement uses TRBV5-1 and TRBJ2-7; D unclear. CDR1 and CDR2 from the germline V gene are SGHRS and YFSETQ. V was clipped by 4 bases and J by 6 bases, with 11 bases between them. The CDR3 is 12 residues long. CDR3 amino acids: CASSPGRTEQYF. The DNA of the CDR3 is TGCGCCAGCAGCCCTGGCAGGACCGAGCAGTACTTC.

The CDR3 DNA reads TGTGCCAGCAGTTACGTAATTTCTAGCCTTAAGTCGAATGAGCAGTTCTTC. This encodes CASSYVISSLKSNEQFF. This chain links TRBV6-2 or TRBV6-3 with TRBJ2-1; D is perhaps TRBD2 (5 bases). Trimming shortened V by 2 bases and J by 7 bases, and 21 bases separated the two germline ends. The germline V gene has CDR1 MNHEY and CDR2 SVGEGT. The CDR3 covers 17 residues.

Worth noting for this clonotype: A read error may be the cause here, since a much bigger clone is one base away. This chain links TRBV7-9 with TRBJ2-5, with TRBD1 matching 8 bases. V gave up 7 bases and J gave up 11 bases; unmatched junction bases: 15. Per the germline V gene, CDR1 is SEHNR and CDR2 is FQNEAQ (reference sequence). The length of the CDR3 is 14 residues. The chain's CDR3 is CASTKGQDYNEQYF. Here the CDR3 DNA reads TGTGCCAGCACTAAGGGACAGGACTACAATGAGCAGTACTTC.

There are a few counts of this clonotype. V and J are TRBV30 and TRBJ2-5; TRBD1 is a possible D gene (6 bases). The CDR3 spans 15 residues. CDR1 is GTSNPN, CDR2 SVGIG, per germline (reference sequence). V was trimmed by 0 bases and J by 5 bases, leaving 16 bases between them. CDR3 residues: CAWSVPGEGPETQYF. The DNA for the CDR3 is TGTGCCTGGAGTGTACCAGGGGAAGGGCCGGAGACCCAGTACTTC.

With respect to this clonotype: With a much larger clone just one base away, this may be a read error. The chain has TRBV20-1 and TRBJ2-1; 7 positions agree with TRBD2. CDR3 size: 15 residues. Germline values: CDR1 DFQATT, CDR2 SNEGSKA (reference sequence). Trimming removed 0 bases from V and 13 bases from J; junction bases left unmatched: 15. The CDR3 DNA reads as TGCAGTGCTAGAGATCCAACTAGCGTTTGGGAGACCCAGTTCTTC. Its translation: CSARDPTSVWETQFF.

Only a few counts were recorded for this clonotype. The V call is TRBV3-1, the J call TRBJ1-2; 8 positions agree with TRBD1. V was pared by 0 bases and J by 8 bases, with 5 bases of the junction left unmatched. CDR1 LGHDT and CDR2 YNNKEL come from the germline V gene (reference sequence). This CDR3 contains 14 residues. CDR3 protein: CASSQEDRGGGYTF. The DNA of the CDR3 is TGTGCCAGCAGCCAAGAAGACAGGGGTGGGGGCTACACCTTC.

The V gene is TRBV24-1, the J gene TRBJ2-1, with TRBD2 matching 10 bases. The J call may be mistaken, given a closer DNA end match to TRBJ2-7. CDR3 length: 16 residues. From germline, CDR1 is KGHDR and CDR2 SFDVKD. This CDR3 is CATSDSGSGGLSEQYV. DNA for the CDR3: TGTGCCACCAGTGATTCGGGTAGCGGGGGGTTGAGTGAGCAGTACGTC.

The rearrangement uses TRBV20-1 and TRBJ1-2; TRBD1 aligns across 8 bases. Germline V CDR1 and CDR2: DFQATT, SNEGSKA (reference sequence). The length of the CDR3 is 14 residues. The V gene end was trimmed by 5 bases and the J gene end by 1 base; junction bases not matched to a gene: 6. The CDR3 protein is CSARTGNINYGYTF. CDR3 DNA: TGCAGTGCTCGGACAGGGAACATTAACTATGGCTACACCTTC.